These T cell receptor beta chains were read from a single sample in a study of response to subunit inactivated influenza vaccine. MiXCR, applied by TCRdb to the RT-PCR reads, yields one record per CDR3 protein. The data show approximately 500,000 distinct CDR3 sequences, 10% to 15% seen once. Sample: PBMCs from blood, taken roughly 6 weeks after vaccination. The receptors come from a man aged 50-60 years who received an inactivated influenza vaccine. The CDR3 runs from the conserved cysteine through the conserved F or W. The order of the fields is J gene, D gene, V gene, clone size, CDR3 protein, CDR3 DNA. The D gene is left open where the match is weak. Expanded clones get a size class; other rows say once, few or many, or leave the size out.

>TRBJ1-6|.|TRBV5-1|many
CASSLESSYNSPLHF
TGCGCCAGCAGCTTGGAGAGCTCCTATAATTCACCCCTCCACTTT
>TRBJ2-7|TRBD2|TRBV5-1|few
CASSWNGGTYEQYF
TGCGCCAGCAGCTGGAACGGGGGGACCTACGAGCAGTACTTC
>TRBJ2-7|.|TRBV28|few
CASIPSGVGYEQYF
TGTGCCAGCATACCTTCAGGGGTAGGATACGAGCAGTACTTC
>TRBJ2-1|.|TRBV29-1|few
CSGTAITYNEQFF
TGCAGCGGGACAGCAATAACCTACAATGAGCAGTTCTTC
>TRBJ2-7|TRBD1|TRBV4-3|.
CASSHGRGNEQYF
TGCGCCAGCAGCCATGGCAGGGGGAACGAGCAGTACTTC
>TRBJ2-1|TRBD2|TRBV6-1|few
CASLAGASAYNEQFF
TGTGCCAGCCTAGCGGGAGCCTCGGCCTACAATGAGCAGTTCTTC
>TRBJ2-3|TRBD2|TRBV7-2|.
CASSSGLAGHTQYF
TGTGCCAGCAGCTCGGGACTAGCGGGCCATACGCAGTATTTT
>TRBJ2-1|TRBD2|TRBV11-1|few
CASSSISGTSGSIYNEQFF
TGTGCCAGCAGCTCAATCTCTGGGACTAGCGGGAGTATCTACAATGAGCAGTTCTTC
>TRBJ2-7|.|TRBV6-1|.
CASSLDTLGSYEQYF
TGTGCCAGCAGCCTTGACACGTTGGGCTCCTACGAGCAGTACTTC
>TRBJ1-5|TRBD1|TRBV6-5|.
CASSYLDRVGQPQHF
TGTGCCAGCAGTTACTTAGACAGGGTGGGGCAGCCCCAGCATTTT
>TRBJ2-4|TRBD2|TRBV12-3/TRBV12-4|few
CASSLGTSGAEDIQYF
TGTGCCAGCAGTTTAGGAACAAGCGGGGCGGAGGACATTCAGTACTTC
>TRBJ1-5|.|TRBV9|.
CASSVADSGNQPQHF
TGTGCCAGCAGCGTAGCGGACAGCGGCAATCAGCCCCAGCATTTT
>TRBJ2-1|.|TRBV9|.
CASSDTGYSYNEQFF
TGTGCCAGCAGCGATACGGGATACTCCTACAATGAGCAGTTCTTC
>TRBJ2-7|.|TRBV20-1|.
CSEWGPYEQYF
TGCAGTGAATGGGGGCCCTACGAGCAGTACTTC
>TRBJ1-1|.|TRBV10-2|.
CASSKDNLNTEAFF
TGCGCCAGCAGCAAGGACAATCTCAACACTGAAGCTTTCTTT
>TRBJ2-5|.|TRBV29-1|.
CSVGQGLLQETQYF
TGCAGCGTTGGTCAGGGACTCCTCCAAGAGACCCAGTACTTC
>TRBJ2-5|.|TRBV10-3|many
CAISGSMGTETQYF
TGTGCCATCAGTGGGAGTATGGGGACAGAGACCCAGTACTTC
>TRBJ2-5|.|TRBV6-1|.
CASSPFSGYQETQYF
TGTGCCAGCAGCCCTTTCTCAGGTTACCAAGAGACCCAGTACTTC
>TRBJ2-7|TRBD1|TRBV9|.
CASSSRDSWYEQYF
TGTGCCAGCAGCTCCCGGGACAGTTGGTACGAGCAGTACTTC